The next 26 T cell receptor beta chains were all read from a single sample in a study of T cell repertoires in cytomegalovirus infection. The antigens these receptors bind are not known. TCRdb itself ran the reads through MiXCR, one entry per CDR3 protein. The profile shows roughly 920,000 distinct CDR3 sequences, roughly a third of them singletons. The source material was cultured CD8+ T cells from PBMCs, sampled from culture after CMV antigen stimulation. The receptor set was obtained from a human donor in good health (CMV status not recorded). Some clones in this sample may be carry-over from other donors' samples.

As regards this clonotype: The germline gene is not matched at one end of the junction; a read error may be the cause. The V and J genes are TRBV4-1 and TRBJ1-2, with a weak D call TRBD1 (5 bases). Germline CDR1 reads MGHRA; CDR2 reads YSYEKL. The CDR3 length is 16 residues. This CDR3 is CASSQDPGLPNYGYTF. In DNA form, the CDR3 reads TGTGCCAGCAGCCAAGACCCGGGACTCCCGAACTATGGCTACACCTTC.

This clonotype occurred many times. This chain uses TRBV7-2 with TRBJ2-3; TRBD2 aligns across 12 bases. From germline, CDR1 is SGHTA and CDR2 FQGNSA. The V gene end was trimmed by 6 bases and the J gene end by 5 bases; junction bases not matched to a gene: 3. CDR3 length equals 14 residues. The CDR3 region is CASSWTSGEDTQYF. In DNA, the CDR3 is TGTGCCAGCAGTTGGACTAGCGGGGAAGATACGCAGTATTTT.

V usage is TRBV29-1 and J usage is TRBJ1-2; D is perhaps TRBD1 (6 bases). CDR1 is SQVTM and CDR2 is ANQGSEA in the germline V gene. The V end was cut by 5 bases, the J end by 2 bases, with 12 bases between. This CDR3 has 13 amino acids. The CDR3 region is CSVQTGVNYGYTF. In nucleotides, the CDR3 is TGCAGCGTTCAGACAGGAGTAAACTATGGCTACACCTTC.

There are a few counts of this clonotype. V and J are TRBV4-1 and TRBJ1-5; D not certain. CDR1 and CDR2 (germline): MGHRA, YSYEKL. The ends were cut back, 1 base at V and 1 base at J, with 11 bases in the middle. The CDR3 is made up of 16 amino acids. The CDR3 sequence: CASSQGGKTSNQPQHF. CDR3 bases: TGCGCCAGCAGCCAAGGAGGGAAAACGAGCAATCAGCCCCAGCATTTT.

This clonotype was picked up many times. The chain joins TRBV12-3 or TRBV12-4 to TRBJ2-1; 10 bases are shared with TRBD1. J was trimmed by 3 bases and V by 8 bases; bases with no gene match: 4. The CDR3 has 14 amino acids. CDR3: CASRDRGVYNEQFF. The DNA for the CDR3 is TGTGCCAGCCGGGACAGGGGCGTCTACAATGAGCAGTTCTTC.

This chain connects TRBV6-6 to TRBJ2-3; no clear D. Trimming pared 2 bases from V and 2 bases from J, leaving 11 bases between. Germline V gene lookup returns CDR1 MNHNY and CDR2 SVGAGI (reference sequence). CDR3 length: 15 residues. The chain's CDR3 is CASSYAEPYTDTQYF. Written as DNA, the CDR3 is TGTGCCAGCAGTTACGCCGAGCCCTACACAGATACGCAGTATTTT.

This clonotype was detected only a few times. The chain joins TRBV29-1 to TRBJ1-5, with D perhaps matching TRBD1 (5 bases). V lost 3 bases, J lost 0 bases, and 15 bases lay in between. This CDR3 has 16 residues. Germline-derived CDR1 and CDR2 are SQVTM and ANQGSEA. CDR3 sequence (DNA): TGCAGCGTTGAGGCAGGGCTGCGCTATAGCAATCAGCCCCAGCATTTT. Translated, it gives CSVEAGLRYSNQPQHF.

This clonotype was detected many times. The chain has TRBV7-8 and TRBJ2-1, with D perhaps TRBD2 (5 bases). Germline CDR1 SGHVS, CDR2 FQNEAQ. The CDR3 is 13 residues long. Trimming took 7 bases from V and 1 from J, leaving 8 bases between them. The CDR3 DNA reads TGTGCCAGCACCCCGGGATCCTACAATGAGCAGTTCTTC. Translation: CASTPGSYNEQFF.

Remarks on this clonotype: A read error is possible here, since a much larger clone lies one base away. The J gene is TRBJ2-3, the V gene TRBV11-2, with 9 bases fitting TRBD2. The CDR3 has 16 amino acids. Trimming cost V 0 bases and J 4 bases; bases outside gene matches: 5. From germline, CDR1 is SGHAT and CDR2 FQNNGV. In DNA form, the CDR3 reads TGTGCCAGCAGCTTAGAGGGCGGGGGGGCCGCAGATACGCAGTATTTT. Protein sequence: CASSLEGGGAADTQYF. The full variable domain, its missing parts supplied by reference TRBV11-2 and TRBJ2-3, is EAGVAQSPRYKIIEKRQSVAFWCNPISGHATLYWYQQILGQGPKLLIQFQNNGVVDDSQLPKDRFSAERLKGVDSTLKIQPAKLEDSAVYLCASSLEGGGAADTQYFGPGTRLTVL.

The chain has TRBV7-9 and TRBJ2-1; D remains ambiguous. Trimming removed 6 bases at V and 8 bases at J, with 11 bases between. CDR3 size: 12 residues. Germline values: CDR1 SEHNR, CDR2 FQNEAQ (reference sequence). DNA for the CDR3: TGTGCCAGCAGTCCCCTCAAGGATGAGCAGTTCTTC. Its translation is CASSPLKDEQFF.

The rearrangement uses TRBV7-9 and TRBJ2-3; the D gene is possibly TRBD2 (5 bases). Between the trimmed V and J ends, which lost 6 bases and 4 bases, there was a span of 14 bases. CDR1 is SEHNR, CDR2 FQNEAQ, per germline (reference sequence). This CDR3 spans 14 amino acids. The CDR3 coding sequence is TGTGCCAGCAGACGGTTACGGGATGCAGATACGCAGTATTTT. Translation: CASRRLRDADTQYF.

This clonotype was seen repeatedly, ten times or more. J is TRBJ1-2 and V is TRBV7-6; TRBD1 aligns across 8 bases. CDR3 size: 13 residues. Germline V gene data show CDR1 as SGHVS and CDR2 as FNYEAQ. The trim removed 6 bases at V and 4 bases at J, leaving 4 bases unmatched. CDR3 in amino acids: CASSMGQVYGYTF. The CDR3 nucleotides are TGTGCCAGCAGTATGGGACAGGTCTATGGCTACACCTTC.

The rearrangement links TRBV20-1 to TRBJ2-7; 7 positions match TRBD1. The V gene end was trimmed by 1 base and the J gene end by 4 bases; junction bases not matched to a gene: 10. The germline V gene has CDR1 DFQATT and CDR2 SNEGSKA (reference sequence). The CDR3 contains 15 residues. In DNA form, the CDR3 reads TGCAGTGCTAGAGGGTGGGAACAGGGGTTATACGAGCAGTACGTC. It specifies CSARGWEQGLYEQYV.

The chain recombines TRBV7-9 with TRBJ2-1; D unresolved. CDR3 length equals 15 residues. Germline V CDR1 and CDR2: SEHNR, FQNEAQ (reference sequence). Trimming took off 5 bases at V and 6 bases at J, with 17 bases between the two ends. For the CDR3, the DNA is TGTGCCAGCAGCCAGGTGGTGGCAGTAGTCAATGAGCAGTTCTTC. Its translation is CASSQVVAVVNEQFF. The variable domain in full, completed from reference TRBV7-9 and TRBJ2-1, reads DTGVSQNPRHKITKRGQNVTFRCDPISEHNRLYWYRQTLGQGPEFLTYFQNEAQLEKSRLLSDRFSAERPKGSFSTLEIQRTEQGDSAMYLCASSQVVAVVNEQFFGPGTRLTVL.

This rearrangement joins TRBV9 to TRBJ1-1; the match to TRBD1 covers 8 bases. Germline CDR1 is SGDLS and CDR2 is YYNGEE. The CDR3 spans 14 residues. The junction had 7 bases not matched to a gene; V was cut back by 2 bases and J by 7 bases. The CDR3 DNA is TGTGCCAGCAGCGTGGGACAGGTGTTGGATGAAGCTTTCTTT. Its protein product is CASSVGQVLDEAFF.

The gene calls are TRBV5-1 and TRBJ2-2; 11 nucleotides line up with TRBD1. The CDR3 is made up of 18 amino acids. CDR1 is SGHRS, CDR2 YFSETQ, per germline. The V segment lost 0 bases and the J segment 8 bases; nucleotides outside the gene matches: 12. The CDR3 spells CASSLEAGTGGLTGELFF. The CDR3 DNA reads TGCGCCAGCAGCTTGGAGGCCGGGACAGGGGGGCTGACGGGGGAGCTGTTTTTT. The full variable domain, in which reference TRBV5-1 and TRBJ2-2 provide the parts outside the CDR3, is KAGVTQTPRYLIKTRGQQVTLSCSPISGHRSVSWYQQTPGQGLQFLFEYFSETQRNKGNFPGRFSGRQFSNSRSEMNVSTLELGDSALYLCASSLEAGTGGLTGELFFGEGSRLTVL.

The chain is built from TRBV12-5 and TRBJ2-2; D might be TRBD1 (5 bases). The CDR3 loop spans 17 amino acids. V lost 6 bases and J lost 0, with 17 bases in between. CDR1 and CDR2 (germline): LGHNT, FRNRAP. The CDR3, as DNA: TGTGCTAGTGGCTCAGATCAGGGATGGGCGAACACCGGGGAGCTGTTTTTT. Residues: CASGSDQGWANTGELFF.

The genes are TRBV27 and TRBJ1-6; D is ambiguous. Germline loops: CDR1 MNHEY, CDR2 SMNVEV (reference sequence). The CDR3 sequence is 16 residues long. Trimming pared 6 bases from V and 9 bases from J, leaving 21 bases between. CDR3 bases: TGTGCCAGCAGCCCAGAGGGTCTAGGTCGGCTTTCACCCCTCCACTTT. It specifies CASSPEGLGRLSPLHF.

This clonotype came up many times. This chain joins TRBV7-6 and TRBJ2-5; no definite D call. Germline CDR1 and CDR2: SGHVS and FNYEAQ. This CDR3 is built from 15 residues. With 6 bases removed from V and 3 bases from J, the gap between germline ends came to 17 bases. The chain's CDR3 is CASREKFGVEETQYF. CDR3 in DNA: TGTGCCAGCAGAGAGAAATTCGGAGTAGAAGAGACCCAGTACTTC.

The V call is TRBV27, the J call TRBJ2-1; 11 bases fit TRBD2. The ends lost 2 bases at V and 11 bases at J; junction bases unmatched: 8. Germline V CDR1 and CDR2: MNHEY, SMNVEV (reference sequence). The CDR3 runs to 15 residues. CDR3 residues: CASSLVAGGTNKQFF. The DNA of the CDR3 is TGTGCCAGCAGTTTAGTAGCGGGGGGGACTAATAAGCAGTTCTTC.

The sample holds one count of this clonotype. The CDR3 nucleotides are TGTGCCAGTGCGAGAGGACAATTACTAGCTAACTATGGCTACACCTTC. It yields the protein CASARGQLLANYGYTF. The chain employs TRBV9 and TRBJ1-2, with TRBD1 as a possible D gene (5 bases). Germline V gene data show CDR1 as SGDLS and CDR2 as YYNGEE. The CDR3 runs to 16 residues. V was pared by 8 bases and J by 0 bases, with 20 bases between.

The CDR3 loop is CASSSGLAGGDTDTQYF. The CDR3 DNA reads TGTGCCAGCAGCTCCGGACTAGCGGGGGGCGATACAGATACGCAGTATTTT. The rearrangement joins TRBV7-6 to TRBJ2-3; 14 nucleotides match TRBD2. J was trimmed by 3 bases and V by 4 bases; bases with no gene match: 6. The CDR3 contains 17 residues. The V gene's germline CDR1 is SGHVS and CDR2 FNYEAQ.

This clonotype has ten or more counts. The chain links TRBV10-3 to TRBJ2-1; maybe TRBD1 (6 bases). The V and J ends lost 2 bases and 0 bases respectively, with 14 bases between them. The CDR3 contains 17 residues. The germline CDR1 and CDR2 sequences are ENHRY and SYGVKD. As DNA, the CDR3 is TGTGCCATCAGTGAGCCTTGGACAGCCAGCTCCTACAATGAGCAGTTCTTC. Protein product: CAISEPWTASSYNEQFF.

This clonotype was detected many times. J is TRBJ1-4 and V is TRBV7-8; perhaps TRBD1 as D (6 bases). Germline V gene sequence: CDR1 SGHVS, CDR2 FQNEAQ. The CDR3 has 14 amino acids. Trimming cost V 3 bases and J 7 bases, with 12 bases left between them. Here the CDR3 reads CASSFAGESEKLFF. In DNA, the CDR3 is TGTGCCAGCAGCTTTGCAGGGGAAAGTGAAAAACTGTTTTTT.

CDR3 in amino acids: CASSLDSQPYEQYV. The CDR3 DNA is TGTGCCAGCAGCTTAGATTCCCAACCCTACGAGCAGTACGTC. The V gene is TRBV13, the J gene TRBJ2-7; D not certain. Per germline, CDR1 PRHDT and CDR2 FYEKMQ (reference sequence). This CDR3 is 14 amino acids long. Trimming pared 1 base from V and 2 bases from J, leaving 9 bases between.

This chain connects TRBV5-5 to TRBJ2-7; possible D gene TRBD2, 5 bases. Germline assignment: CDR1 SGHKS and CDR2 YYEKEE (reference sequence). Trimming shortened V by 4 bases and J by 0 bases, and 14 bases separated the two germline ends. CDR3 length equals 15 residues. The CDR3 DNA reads TGTGCCAGCAGCCCTACTAGAACCATCTCCTACGAGCAGTACTTC. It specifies CASSPTRTISYEQYF.